This T cell receptor beta chain was identified during a study of T-cell reconstitution after alpha-beta-depleted transplantation in children. General study results and limits: Reportedly, alpha-beta T cells present about two months post-transplant originated from several hundred expanded clones of graft origin. Newly generated T cells supplied most T-cell counts and diversity one year post-transplant.

Unique molecular identifiers featured in how the TCRbeta library was prepared. MiXCR was run by TCRdb on the PCR reads, yielding one entry per CDR3 protein. The top ten hold around 5% of the sample, which has 700,000 to 950,000 distinct CDR3 sequences, roughly 15% seen once. This clonotype came up a few times. Antigen unknown. Germline trimming cut 5 bases from V and 5 bases from J; bases unmatched to any gene: 15. CDR3 size: 17 residues. Germline values: CDR1 SGHVS, CDR2 FQNEAQ. This sample comprised PBMCs, mostly from graft donor cells, obtained 360 days after TCRalphabeta/CD19-depleted stem cell transplant. This clonotype was sampled from a male patient younger than 18 who had a stem cell transplant for acute lymphoblastic leukemia, so the T cells may come from the graft donor. This rearrangement joins TRBV7-8 to TRBJ2-7, with 10 bases fitting TRBD1. CDR3 sequence reads: CASSPPLDRGPPNEQYF. In DNA, the CDR3 is TGTGCCAGCAGCCCCCCTCTAGACAGGGGGCCACCTAACGAGCAGTACTTC.